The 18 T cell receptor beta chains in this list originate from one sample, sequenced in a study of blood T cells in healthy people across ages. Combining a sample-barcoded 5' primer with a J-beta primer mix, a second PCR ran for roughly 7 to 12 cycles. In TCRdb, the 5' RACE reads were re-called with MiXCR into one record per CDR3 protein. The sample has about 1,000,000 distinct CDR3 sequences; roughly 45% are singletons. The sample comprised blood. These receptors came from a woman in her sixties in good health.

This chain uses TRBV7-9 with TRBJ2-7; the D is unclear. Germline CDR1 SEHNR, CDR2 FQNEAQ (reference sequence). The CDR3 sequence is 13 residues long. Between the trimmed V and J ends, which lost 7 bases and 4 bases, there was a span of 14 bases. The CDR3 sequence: CASTNRDGYEQYF. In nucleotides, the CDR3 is TGTGCCAGCACCAATAGGGATGGTTACGAGCAGTACTTC.

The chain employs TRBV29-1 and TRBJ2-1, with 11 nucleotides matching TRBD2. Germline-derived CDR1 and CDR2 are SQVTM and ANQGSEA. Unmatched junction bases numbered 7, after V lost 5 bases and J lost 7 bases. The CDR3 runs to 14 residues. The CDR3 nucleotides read TGCAGCGTTCCCGTACTAGCGGGAGTTAATGAGCAGTTCTTC. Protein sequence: CSVPVLAGVNEQFF.

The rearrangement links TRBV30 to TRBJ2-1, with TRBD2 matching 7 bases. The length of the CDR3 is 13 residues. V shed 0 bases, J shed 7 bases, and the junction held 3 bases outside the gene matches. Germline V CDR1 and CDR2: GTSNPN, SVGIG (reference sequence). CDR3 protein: CAWSVRSGNEQFF. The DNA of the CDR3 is TGTGCCTGGAGTGTACGTAGCGGGAATGAGCAGTTCTTC.

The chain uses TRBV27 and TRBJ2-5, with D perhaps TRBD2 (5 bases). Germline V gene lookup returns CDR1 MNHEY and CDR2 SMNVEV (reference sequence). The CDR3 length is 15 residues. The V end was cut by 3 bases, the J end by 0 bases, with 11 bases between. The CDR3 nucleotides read TGTGCCAGCAGTTTCTTTGGGCGGGACCAAGAGACCCAGTACTTC. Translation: CASSFFGRDQETQYF.

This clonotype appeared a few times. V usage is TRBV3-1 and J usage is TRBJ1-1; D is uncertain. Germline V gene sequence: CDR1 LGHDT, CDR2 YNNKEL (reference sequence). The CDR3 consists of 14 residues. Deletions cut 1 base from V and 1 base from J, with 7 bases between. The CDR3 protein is CASSQGRANTEAFF. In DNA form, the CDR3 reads TGTGCCAGCAGCCAAGGACGGGCGAACACTGAAGCTTTCTTT.

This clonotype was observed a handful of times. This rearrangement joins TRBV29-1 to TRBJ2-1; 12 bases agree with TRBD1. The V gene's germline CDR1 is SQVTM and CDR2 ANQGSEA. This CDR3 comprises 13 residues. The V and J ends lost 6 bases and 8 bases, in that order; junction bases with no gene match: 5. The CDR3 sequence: CSVKGQGAYEQFF. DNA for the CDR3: TGCAGCGTAAAGGGACAGGGGGCATATGAGCAGTTCTTC.

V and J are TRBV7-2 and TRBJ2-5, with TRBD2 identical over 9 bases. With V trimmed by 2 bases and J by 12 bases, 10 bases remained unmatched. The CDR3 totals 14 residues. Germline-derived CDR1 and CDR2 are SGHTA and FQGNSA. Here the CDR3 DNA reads TGTGCCAGCAGCTTAACCGGGACTAGCTCGGCAAAGTACTTC. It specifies CASSLTGTSSAKYF.

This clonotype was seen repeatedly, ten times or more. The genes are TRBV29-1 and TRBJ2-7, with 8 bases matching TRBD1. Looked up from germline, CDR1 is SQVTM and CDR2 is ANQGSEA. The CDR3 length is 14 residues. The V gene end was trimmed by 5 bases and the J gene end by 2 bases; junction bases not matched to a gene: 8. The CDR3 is CSVSPDRDTYEQYF. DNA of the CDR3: TGCAGCGTTTCCCCGGACAGGGACACCTACGAGCAGTACTTC.

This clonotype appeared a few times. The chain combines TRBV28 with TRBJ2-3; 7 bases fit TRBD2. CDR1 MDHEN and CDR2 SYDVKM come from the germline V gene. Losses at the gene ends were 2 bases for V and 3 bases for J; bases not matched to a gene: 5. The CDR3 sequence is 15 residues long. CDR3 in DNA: TGTGCCAGCAGTTTAGGAGGGAGGGCGACAGATACGCAGTATTTT. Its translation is CASSLGGRATDTQYF.

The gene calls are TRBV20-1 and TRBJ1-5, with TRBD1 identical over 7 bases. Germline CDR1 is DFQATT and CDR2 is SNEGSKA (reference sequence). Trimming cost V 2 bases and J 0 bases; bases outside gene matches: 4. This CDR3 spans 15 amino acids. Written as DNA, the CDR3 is TGCAGTGCTAGAAGACAGGGCTATAGCAATCAGCCCCAGCATTTT. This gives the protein CSARRQGYSNQPQHF.

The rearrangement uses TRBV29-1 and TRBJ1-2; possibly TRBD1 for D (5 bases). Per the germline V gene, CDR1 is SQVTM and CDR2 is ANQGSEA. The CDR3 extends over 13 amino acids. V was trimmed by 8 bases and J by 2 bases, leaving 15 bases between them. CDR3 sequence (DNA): TGCAGCACATTCCCCGACAGAAACTATGGCTACACCTTC. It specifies CSTFPDRNYGYTF.

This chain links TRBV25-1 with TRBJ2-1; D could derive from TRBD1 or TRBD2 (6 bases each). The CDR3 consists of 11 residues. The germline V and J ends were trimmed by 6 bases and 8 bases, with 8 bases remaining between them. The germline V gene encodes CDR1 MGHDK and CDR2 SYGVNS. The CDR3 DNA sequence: TGTGCCAGCAGGGGGGGCTATGAGCAGTTCTTC. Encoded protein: CASRGGYEQFF.

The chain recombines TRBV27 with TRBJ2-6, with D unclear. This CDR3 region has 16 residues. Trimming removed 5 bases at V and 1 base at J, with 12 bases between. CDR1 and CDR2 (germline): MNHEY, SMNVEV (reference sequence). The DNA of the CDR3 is TGTGCCAGCAGTGACACACAGCCGTCTGGGGCCAACGTCCTGACTTTC. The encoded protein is CASSDTQPSGANVLTF.

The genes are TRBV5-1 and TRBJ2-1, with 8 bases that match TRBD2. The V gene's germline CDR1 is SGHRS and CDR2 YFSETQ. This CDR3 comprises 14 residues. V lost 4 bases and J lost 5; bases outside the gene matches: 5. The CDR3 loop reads CASSKTSANNEQFF. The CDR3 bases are TGCGCCAGCAGCAAGACTAGCGCCAACAATGAGCAGTTCTTC.

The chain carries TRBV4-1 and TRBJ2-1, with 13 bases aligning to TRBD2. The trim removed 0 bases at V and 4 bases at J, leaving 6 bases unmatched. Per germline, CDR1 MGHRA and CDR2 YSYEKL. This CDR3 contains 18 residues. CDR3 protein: CASSQEGGLAGVYNEQFF. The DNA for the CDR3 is TGCGCCAGCAGCCAAGAGGGAGGACTAGCGGGGGTGTACAATGAGCAGTTCTTC.

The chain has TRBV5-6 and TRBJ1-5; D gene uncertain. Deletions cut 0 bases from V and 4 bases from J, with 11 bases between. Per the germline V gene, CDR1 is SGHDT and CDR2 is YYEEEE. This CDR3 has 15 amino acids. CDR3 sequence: CASSLGSKLNQPQHF. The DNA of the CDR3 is TGTGCCAGCAGCTTGGGGTCAAAGTTGAATCAGCCCCAGCATTTT. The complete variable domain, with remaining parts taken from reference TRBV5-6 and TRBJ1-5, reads DAGVTQSPTHLIKTRGQQVTLRCSPKSGHDTVSWYQQALGQGPQFIFQYYEEEERQRGNFPDRFSGHQFPNYSSELNVNALLLGDSALYLCASSLGSKLNQPQHFGDGTRLSIL.

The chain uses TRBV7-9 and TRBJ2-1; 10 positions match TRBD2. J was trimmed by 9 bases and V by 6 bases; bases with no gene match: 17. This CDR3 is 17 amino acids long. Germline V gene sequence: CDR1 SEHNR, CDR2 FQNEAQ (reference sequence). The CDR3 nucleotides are TGTGCCAGCAGACGGACTAGCGGAGCCTATCGAGTGGCTGAGCAGTTCTTC. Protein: CASRRTSGAYRVAEQFF. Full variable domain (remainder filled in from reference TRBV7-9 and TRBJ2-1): DTGVSQNPRHKITKRGQNVTFRCDPISEHNRLYWYRQTLGQGPEFLTYFQNEAQLEKSRLLSDRFSAERPKGSFSTLEIQRTEQGDSAMYLCASRRTSGAYRVAEQFFGPGTRLTVL.

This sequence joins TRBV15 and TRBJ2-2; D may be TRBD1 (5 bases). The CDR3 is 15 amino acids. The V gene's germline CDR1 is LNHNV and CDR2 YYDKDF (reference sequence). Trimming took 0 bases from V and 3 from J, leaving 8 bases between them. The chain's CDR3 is CATSRDRVHTGELFF. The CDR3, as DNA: TGTGCCACCAGCAGAGACAGGGTCCACACCGGGGAGCTGTTTTTT.